A single sample is the source of the 21 T cell receptor beta chains below, sequenced in a study of blood T cell repertoires in COVID-19. Here immunoSEQ multiplex PCR was the method, and the copy in TCRdb shows in-frame clones only, minus some. The table includes roughly 390,000 clones, around 84% detected once. Sequencing was done on a sample of peripheral blood. These receptor sequences come from a woman younger than 35 with acute or convalescent COVID-19.

This clone was seen more than once but under ten times. The chain carries TRBV2 and TRBJ2-3; no definite D call. Germline-derived CDR1 and CDR2 are SNHLY and FYNNEI. The CDR3 is 12 amino acids. V lost 6 bases to trimming and J lost 4 bases, with 8 bases between them. CDR3 sequence: CASRHYADTQYF. In nucleotides, the CDR3 is TGTGCCAGCAGACACTACGCAGATACGCAGTATTTT.

This chain connects TRBV12-3 or TRBV12-4 to TRBJ1-1; D gene unclear. The V end lost 2 bases, the J end lost 10 bases, and 11 bases lay between the germline ends. The CDR3 totals 12 residues. This CDR3 reads CASSLTHGVAFF. DNA for the CDR3: TGTGCCAGCAGTTTAACCCACGGGGTAGCTTTCTTT.

The rearrangement uses TRBV3-1 (or the pseudogene TRBV3-2) and TRBJ2-3, with a weak D call TRBD2 (6 bases). Germline V CDR1 and CDR2: LGHDT, YNNKEL (reference sequence). Trimming left V 0 bases short and J 12 bases short, with 16 bases between. This CDR3 comprises 14 residues. Here the CDR3 reads CASSQDWATRLQYF. The CDR3 coding sequence is TGTGCCAGCAGCCAAGATTGGGCGACTAGACTACAGTATTTT.

This chain uses TRBV2 with TRBJ1-2; 8 positions agree with TRBD1. The CDR3 has 14 residues. V shed 4 bases, J shed 6 bases, and the junction held 7 bases outside the gene matches. The V gene's germline CDR1 is SNHLY and CDR2 FYNNEI. The CDR3, as DNA: TGTGCCAGCAGTGCACACAGGGGGGAAAATGGCTACACCTTC. Protein product: CASSAHRGENGYTF.

J is TRBJ2-7 and V is TRBV11-2; D is unresolved. The CDR3 runs 14 residues. V lost 4 bases and J lost 5, with 15 bases in between. CDR1 and CDR2 (germline): SGHAT, FQNNGV. For the CDR3, the DNA is TGTGCCAGCAGCTCGCCCCTAGGAAAACACGAGCAGTACTTC. Translation gives CASSSPLGKHEQYF.

The chain links TRBV5-1 to TRBJ2-1; D is ambiguous. Germline CDR1 and CDR2: SGHRS and YFSETQ. The CDR3 has 15 residues. The germline V and J ends were trimmed by 0 bases and 10 bases, with 17 bases remaining between them. This CDR3 is CASSLADTTTREQFF. The CDR3 region has the DNA TGCGCCAGCAGCTTGGCCGATACGACGACGAGGGAGCAGTTCTTC.

This clone was observed a handful of times. V gene TRBV4-1 combines with J gene TRBJ2-7; no firm D call. From germline, CDR1 is MGHRA and CDR2 YSYEKL. With 2 bases removed from V and 1 base from J, the gap between germline ends came to 12 bases. This CDR3 is built from 15 residues. CDR3 sequence reads: CASSQMDTDSYEQYF. CDR3 DNA sequence: TGCGCCAGCAGCCAAATGGATACAGATTCCTACGAGCAGTACTTC.

This chain links TRBV11-3 with TRBJ1-1; tentatively, D is TRBD1 (5 bases). Trimming stripped 6 bases from V and 5 bases from J, with 16 bases between. This CDR3 comprises 14 residues. Per the germline V gene, CDR1 is SGHNT and CDR2 is YENEEA. CDR3 in DNA: TGTGCCAGCAGATGCAGGGAAAGTCGGACTGAAGCTTTCTTT. It yields the protein CASRCRESRTEAFF.

The chain links TRBV5-1 to TRBJ2-1, with D perhaps matching TRBD2 (5 bases). Germline V gene sequence: CDR1 SGHRS, CDR2 YFSETQ. This CDR3 contains 18 residues. V was clipped by 1 base and J by 3 bases, with 20 bases between them. The CDR3 nucleotides read TGCGCCAGCAGCTTGTTCGAGCCTGGGAGAGGAGGCTACAATGAGCAGTTCTTC. Encoded protein: CASSLFEPGRGGYNEQFF.

In this sample, this clone turned up once. The chain combines TRBV9 with TRBJ1-4; 7 bases are shared with TRBD1. This CDR3 spans 15 amino acids. The germline CDR1 and CDR2 sequences are SGDLS and YYNGEE. V shed 3 bases and J 5 bases; nucleotides not matched to a gene: 7. The DNA of the CDR3 is TGTGCCAGCAGCGCAAGAGGGACAGAGAATGAAAAACTGTTTTTT. Amino acids: CASSARGTENEKLFF.

V usage is TRBV3-1 (or the pseudogene TRBV3-2) and J usage is TRBJ2-7, with D possibly TRBD1 on 5 matching bases. Between the trimmed V and J ends, which lost 1 base and 2 bases, there was a span of 12 bases. The V gene's germline CDR1 is LGHDT and CDR2 YNNKEL (reference sequence). This CDR3 is 15 amino acids long. The CDR3 here is CASSQVWTLTYEQYF. In DNA, the CDR3 is TGTGCCAGCAGCCAAGTTTGGACATTGACCTACGAGCAGTACTTC.

This clone came up a few times. This rearrangement joins TRBV4-1 to TRBJ1-5, with D possibly TRBD1 on 5 matching bases. The CDR3 consists of 18 residues. Trimming cost V 6 bases and J 0 bases, with 21 bases left between them. CDR1 and CDR2 from the germline V gene are MGHRA and YSYEKL. The CDR3 protein is CASSPSDSILYSNQPQHF. In DNA form, the CDR3 reads TGCGCCAGCAGTCCAAGTGACAGTATCTTGTATAGCAATCAGCCCCAGCATTTT.

J is TRBJ2-7 and V is TRBV14; 11 nucleotides match TRBD1. The CDR3 spans 14 residues. The germline CDR1 and CDR2 sequences are SGHDN and FVKESK. V shed 6 bases and J 4 bases; nucleotides not matched to a gene: 5. The CDR3: CASRAGTGGYEQYF. As DNA, the CDR3 is TGTGCCAGCAGAGCGGGGACAGGGGGGTACGAGCAGTACTTC.

The rearrangement uses TRBV30 and TRBJ1-5; a possible D gene is TRBD1 (5 bases). Germline V gene lookup returns CDR1 GTSNPN and CDR2 SVGIG (reference sequence). The CDR3 has 14 amino acids. V lost 1 base and J lost 7, with 14 bases in between. As DNA, the CDR3 is TGTGCCTGGAGTGCCCTAAGCACAGGACAGCCCCAGCATTTT. Protein sequence: CAWSALSTGQPQHF.

The chain joins TRBV28 to TRBJ1-6; D is unclear. The CDR3 spans 14 residues. Germline-derived CDR1 and CDR2 are MDHEN and SYDVKM. V was shortened by 6 bases and J by 4 bases, with 10 bases between the two germline ends. Here the CDR3 DNA reads TGTGCCAGCAGCCTAAACCCATATAATTCACCCCTCCACTTT. It yields the protein CASSLNPYNSPLHF.

In regard to this clone: A junction boundary mismatches the germline segment, possibly from a read error. V gene TRBV19 combines with J gene TRBJ2-1, with 7 bases that match TRBD2. This CDR3 has 15 residues. The germline V gene encodes CDR1 LNHDA and CDR2 SQIVND (reference sequence). In nucleotides, the CDR3 is TGTGCCAGCAGTATGGGGACTACTAATTACAATGAGCAGTTCTTC. This codes for CASSMGTTNYNEQFF. Looking up the rest from reference TRBV19 and TRBJ2-1 gives the full variable domain: DGGITQSPKYLFRKEGQNVTLSCEQNLNHDAMYWYRQDPGQGLRLIYYSQIVNDFQKGDIAEGYSVSREKKESFPLTVTSAQKNPTAFYLCASSMGTTNYNEQFFGPGTRLTVL.

J is TRBJ1-1 and V is TRBV2; possible D gene TRBD1, 5 bases. The CDR3 length is 16 residues. With 4 bases removed from V and 0 bases from J, the gap between germline ends came to 15 bases. Germline loops: CDR1 SNHLY, CDR2 FYNNEI. The CDR3 loop is CASSGGTYDMNTEAFF. The CDR3 DNA is TGTGCCAGCAGTGGCGGGACGTACGACATGAACACTGAAGCTTTCTTT.

V is TRBV19 and J is TRBJ2-7; 10 bases agree with TRBD2. Germline loops: CDR1 LNHDA, CDR2 SQIVND (reference sequence). The CDR3 covers 16 residues. The V and J ends lost 5 bases and 6 bases, in that order; junction bases with no gene match: 13. The CDR3 DNA reads as TGTGCCAGTAGTGCAGATTCAAGCGGGAGGGCCTCCGAGCAGTACTTC. This gives the protein CASSADSSGRASEQYF.

This chain joins TRBV5-1 and TRBJ1-1, with a tentative D call TRBD1 (5 bases). V gave up 0 bases and J gave up 5 bases, with 11 bases separating them. From germline, CDR1 is SGHRS and CDR2 YFSETQ. The CDR3 sequence is 14 residues long. DNA of the CDR3: TGCGCCAGCAGCTTGGGCGGGGGAGAGACTGAAGCTTTCTTT. Encoded protein: CASSLGGGETEAFF.

The rearrangement joins TRBV7-6 to TRBJ2-2, with D maybe TRBD1 (6 bases). The CDR3 covers 17 residues. Germline values: CDR1 SGHVS, CDR2 FNYEAQ. Trimming removed 1 base from V and 0 bases from J, with 12 bases in between. The CDR3 sequence is CASSLEGHLANTGELFF. For the CDR3, the DNA is TGTGCCAGCAGCTTAGAGGGACACCTGGCGAACACCGGGGAGCTGTTTTTT.

V gene TRBV11-2 combines with J gene TRBJ2-1; D remains ambiguous. Germline V gene sequence: CDR1 SGHAT, CDR2 FQNNGV. With 8 bases removed from V and 12 bases from J, the gap between germline ends came to 14 bases. The CDR3 has 11 amino acids. The CDR3 nucleotides read TGTGCCAGCCGTGAGGCTATCTGGCAGTTCTTC. Translated, it gives CASREAIWQFF.